This TCR beta chain is from a study of cytomegalovirus exposure and HLA in healthy donors. A multiplex PCR was run with 60 Vbeta primers and 13 Jbeta primers. Repertoires were generated with immunoSEQ multiplex PCR, while TCRdb's copy carries only in-frame clones and drops some. This table has approximately 150,000 clones, 75% appearing once. CDR1 is ENHRY, CDR2 SYGVKD, per germline. J lost 5 bases, V lost 6 bases, and 9 bases had no gene match. The CDR3 is made up of 14 amino acids. The sequencing input was PBMCs. This receptor was identified in a man in his late teens or twenties in good health and CMV-seropositive. The V and J genes are TRBV10-3 and TRBJ1-2; 7 bases are shared with TRBD1. CDR3 sequence: CAISLRQGLYGYTF. CDR3 nucleotide sequence: TGTGCCATCAGCCTTAGACAGGGTCTTTATGGCTACACCTTC.